The 19 T cell receptor beta chains below were found in one sample sequenced in a study of blood T cell repertoires in COVID-19 (dated by TCRdb to the early 2020s). Library prep was done by the immunoSEQ multiplex PCR assay. The table was pulled from immuneACCESS by TCRdb, which kept in-frame rearrangements only. Such tables lose some clones; where checked, under half of the loss comes from unresolved V genes, and the rest has no known cause. The sample data list about 300,000 clones, and approximately 84% of these were observed just once. The top ten constitute more than 9% of the sample. Material: PBMCs or T cells enriched from blood (not recorded which). The origin of the receptors is a young woman who had recovered from COVID-19.

The chain carries TRBV7-8 and TRBJ2-7; TRBD2 agrees at 9 bases. The CDR3 length is 16 residues. The V and J ends lost 4 bases and 2 bases, in that order; junction bases with no gene match: 9. Germline loops: CDR1 SGHVS, CDR2 FQNEAQ. In nucleotides, the CDR3 is TGTGCCAGCAGCTCAATAGCGGGAGAACTTACCTACGAGCAGTACTTC. It yields the protein CASSSIAGELTYEQYF.

The V gene is TRBV3-1 (or the pseudogene TRBV3-2), the J gene TRBJ2-6; D possibly corresponds to TRBD2 (5 bases). The CDR3 spans 16 residues. The germline gives CDR1 LGHDT, CDR2 YNNKEL (reference sequence). V lost 0 bases and J 2 bases, leaving 8 bases between the germline ends. The CDR3 sequence: CASSQDPGAGANVLTF. CDR3 nucleotides: TGTGCCAGCAGCCAAGATCCCGGGGCTGGGGCCAACGTCCTGACTTTC.

CDR3 sequence reads: CASSDLSPLTDTQYF. The CDR3 region has the DNA TGTGCCAGCAGTGACCTTTCCCCCCTCACAGATACGCAGTATTTT. This sequence joins TRBV2 and TRBJ2-3; D is unresolved. Trimming took off 3 bases at V and 2 bases at J, with 12 bases between the two ends. This CDR3 region has 15 residues. Germline assignment: CDR1 SNHLY and CDR2 FYNNEI.

The chain is built from TRBV5-1 and TRBJ2-7; 10 nucleotides align to TRBD1. Unmatched junction bases numbered 9, after V lost 4 bases and J lost 5 bases. Per the germline V gene, CDR1 is SGHRS and CDR2 is YFSETQ. The CDR3 covers 15 residues. CDR3 sequence: CASSEPGQGFNEQYF. The CDR3 DNA follows: TGCGCCAGCAGCGAACCGGGACAGGGGTTCAACGAGCAGTACTTC.

The chain couples TRBV3-1 (or the pseudogene TRBV3-2) to TRBJ2-7, with TRBD2 matching over 7 bases. From germline, CDR1 is LGHDT and CDR2 YNNKEL (reference sequence). The CDR3 is made up of 14 amino acids. Losses at the gene ends were 4 bases for V and 7 bases for J; bases not matched to a gene: 10. This CDR3 is CASSPDGRMVEQYF. The DNA of the CDR3 is TGTGCCAGCAGCCCAGACGGGAGGATGGTTGAGCAGTACTTC.

This clone has more than one count but fewer than ten. The chain uses TRBV28 and TRBJ2-7; D is unresolved. Per the germline V gene, CDR1 is MDHEN and CDR2 is SYDVKM. The CDR3 is 13 amino acids. Trimming left V 4 bases short and J 2 bases short, with 9 bases between. CDR3 in DNA: TGTGCCAGCAGTTCGAGTACCGCCTACGAGCAGTACTTC. Translated: CASSSSTAYEQYF.

J is TRBJ1-2 and V is TRBV5-1; TRBD1 agrees at 9 bases. Germline assignment: CDR1 SGHRS and CDR2 YFSETQ. The CDR3 runs 16 residues. J lost 2 bases, V lost 0 bases, and 5 bases had no gene match. The CDR3 is CASSLAGGTGNYGYTF. For the CDR3, the DNA is TGCGCCAGCAGCTTGGCCGGGGGGACAGGGAACTATGGCTACACCTTC.

This clone was observed a single time. The chain employs TRBV19 and TRBJ2-3; 7 positions match TRBD1. CDR3 size: 15 residues. Germline CDR1 is LNHDA and CDR2 is SQIVND (reference sequence). V gave up 5 bases and J gave up 4 bases; unmatched junction bases: 9. DNA of the CDR3: TGTGCCAGTAGTTCACAGGGGATCGCACCAGATACGCAGTATTTT. Protein sequence: CASSSQGIAPDTQYF.

This chain links TRBV19 with TRBJ1-1; D possibly corresponds to TRBD1 (5 bases). CDR1 and CDR2 from the germline V gene are LNHDA and SQIVND (reference sequence). The CDR3 is 14 amino acids. The V and J ends lost 1 base and 5 bases respectively, with 11 bases between them. Written as DNA, the CDR3 is TGTGCCAGTAGTATAGCTGACGGGGGGACTGAAGCTTTCTTT. The encoded protein is CASSIADGGTEAFF.

The rearrangement uses TRBV27 and TRBJ1-1; TRBD1 aligns across 7 bases. In germline, CDR1 is MNHEY, CDR2 SMNVEV (reference sequence). With V trimmed by 10 bases and J by 1 base, 6 bases remained unmatched. This CDR3 contains 13 residues. CDR3 amino acids: CATWTGGNTEAFF. The CDR3 DNA is TGTGCCACTTGGACAGGAGGGAACACTGAAGCTTTCTTT.

This clone has just one count. The rearrangement links TRBV7-8 to TRBJ1-5, with TRBD1 matching 9 bases. Trimming at V came to 6 bases and at J to 1 base, leaving 4 bases not matched to a gene. The germline gives CDR1 SGHVS, CDR2 FQNEAQ. The CDR3 has 15 amino acids. The DNA for the CDR3 is TGTGCCAGCAGACCGGACAGGGGAAGCAATCAGCCCCAGCATTTT. Translated: CASRPDRGSNQPQHF.

This chain joins TRBV29-1 and TRBJ2-3; TRBD1 might be the D (7 bases). The germline CDR1 and CDR2 sequences are SQVTM and ANQGSEA. CDR3 length equals 15 residues. Trimming shortened V by 1 base and J by 2 bases, and 13 bases separated the two germline ends. The CDR3 DNA reads as TGCAGCGTTGAAGGCGGGGACAGACCCACAGATACGCAGTATTTT. Its protein is CSVEGGDRPTDTQYF.

The chain employs TRBV11-2 and TRBJ1-2; 9 bases line up with TRBD1. The CDR3 totals 16 residues. Germline V CDR1 and CDR2: SGHAT, FQNNGV. Trimming removed 1 base from V and 7 bases from J; junction bases left unmatched: 10. Here the CDR3 reads CASSLGGGQGASGYTF. CDR3 DNA: TGTGCCAGCAGCTTAGGAGGGGGACAGGGCGCGAGTGGCTACACCTTC.

V is TRBV7-8 and J is TRBJ2-7; 13 nucleotides line up with TRBD2. The CDR3 consists of 15 residues. Trimming removed 2 bases from V and 4 bases from J; junction bases left unmatched: 2. Germline V gene lookup returns CDR1 SGHVS and CDR2 FQNEAQ. The CDR3 loop reads CASSLRLAGGYEQYF. The CDR3 DNA is TGTGCCAGCAGCTTAAGACTAGCGGGAGGTTACGAGCAGTACTTC.

This rearrangement joins TRBV27 to TRBJ1-5, with D uncertain. CDR3 length equals 14 residues. V lost 6 bases to trimming and J lost 4 bases, with 13 bases between them. Germline CDR1 MNHEY, CDR2 SMNVEV (reference sequence). CDR3 region: CASSHWRDNQPQHF. CDR3 sequence (DNA): TGTGCCAGCAGCCACTGGAGGGATAATCAGCCCCAGCATTTT.

The chain couples TRBV2 to TRBJ2-1; 7 nucleotides line up with TRBD1. CDR1 and CDR2 from the germline V gene are SNHLY and FYNNEI. After removal of 2 bases from V and 2 bases from J, the junction contained 3 bases not matched to a gene. This CDR3 is built from 15 residues. The CDR3 reads CASSERQGAYNEQFF. CDR3 bases: TGTGCCAGCAGTGAAAGGCAGGGGGCCTACAATGAGCAGTTCTTC.

The V gene is TRBV11-3, the J gene TRBJ2-2; 9 bases fit TRBD2. The V and J ends lost 5 bases and 6 bases, in that order; junction bases with no gene match: 4. The CDR3 contains 14 residues. Germline V gene lookup returns CDR1 SGHNT and CDR2 YENEEA. Here the CDR3 reads CASSPGLAAGELFF. In DNA form, the CDR3 reads TGTGCCAGCAGCCCGGGACTAGCTGCCGGGGAGCTGTTTTTT. The full variable domain, its missing parts supplied by reference TRBV11-3 and TRBJ2-2, is EAGVVQSPRYKIIEKKQPVAFWCNPISGHNTLYWYLQNLGQGPELLIRYENEEAVDDSQLPKDRFSAERLKGVDSTLKIQPAELGDSAVYLCASSPGLAAGELFFGEGSRLTVL.

The CDR3 coding sequence is TGTGCCAGCAAAGAGAGCTCCTATAATTCACCCCTCCACTTT. It specifies CASKESSYNSPLHF. The chain employs TRBV13 and TRBJ1-6; D is ambiguous. This CDR3 has 14 residues. Germline CDR1 reads PRHDT; CDR2 reads FYEKMQ (reference sequence). Trimming removed 7 bases at V and 0 bases at J, with 7 bases between.

The genes are TRBV27 and TRBJ1-4; 7 positions agree with TRBD1. The J segment lost 8 bases and the V segment lost 6 bases, leaving 12 bases of the junction unmatched. This CDR3 contains 15 residues. Germline assignment: CDR1 MNHEY and CDR2 SMNVEV (reference sequence). This CDR3 is CASSFLGQGQEKLFF. CDR3 coding DNA: TGTGCCAGCAGCTTCCTCGGGCAGGGACAGGAAAAACTGTTTTTT.